Included here is one T cell receptor beta chain sequence, with context. What it binds is unknown. Brentuximab vedotin exposure varied among the patients, all of whom had relapsed after autologous stem cell transplantation. The CDR3 extends over 17 amino acids. Germline V CDR1 and CDR2: SSHAT, FNYEAQ (reference sequence). Trimming took 4 bases from V and 6 from J; bases not matched to a gene: 11. The entry originates in a study of PD-1 blockade in classical Hodgkin lymphoma. On the study more broadly: Every 2 weeks, patients got 3 mg/kg intravenous nivolumab.

Assay used: immunoSEQ multiplex PCR; TCRdb lists only in-frame clones, some missing. Of approximately 14,000 clones listed, approximately 82% are singletons. Broader study findings: In newly diagnosed patients, baseline TCR diversity was reportedly below that of healthy donors. Differences between repertoires have undefined causes, possibly disease activity or prior therapy. Compared with baseline, CD4+ but not CD8+ TCR diversity had risen significantly by C4D1.

The sequences come from peripheral blood mononuclear cells (PBMCs), collected before the second cycle of nivolumab. The rearrangement joins TRBV7-7 to TRBJ2-5; 13 positions agree with TRBD2. This TCR was recovered from a human donor with classical Hodgkin lymphoma. CDR3 bases: TGTGCCAGCAGCTCGGGACTAGCGGGGATCGGGGGGAAGACCCAGTACTTC. It translates to CASSSGLAGIGGKTQYF.